This TCR beta chain was identified during a study of blood T cell repertoires in COVID-19. In the study overall: PBMCs, B-cell-depleted T cells, or T cells were the source of the cDNA or gDNA that made up the material.

In the source study's methods: Estimation of nucleated cell counts was performed using reference gene primer amplification. Some clones are missing from TCRdb's copy, which holds only in-frame ones; the method was immunoSEQ multiplex PCR. The DNA gave D and trimming, while V, J and clone size come from that table. Of some 390,000 clones in the sample, around 87% were seen once. Patients at the Seattle site were enrolled during active infection and followed longitudinally. The junction had 5 bases not matched to a gene; V was cut back by 4 bases and J by 7 bases. The germline gives CDR1 SGHRS, CDR2 YFSETQ. CDR3 length: 14 residues.

This clonotype originated in a woman aged 60-70 years with COVID-19, enrolled during active disease. What was sequenced was peripheral blood. The rearrangement links TRBV5-1 to TRBJ1-4, with 9 nucleotides matching TRBD1. The CDR3 here is CASSRDREREKLFF. CDR3 bases: TGCGCCAGCAGCCGGGACAGGGAGCGTGAAAAACTGTTTTTT. Together with reference TRBV5-1 and TRBJ1-4, the CDR3 gives the full variable domain: KAGVTQTPRYLIKTRGQQVTLSCSPISGHRSVSWYQQTPGQGLQFLFEYFSETQRNKGNFPGRFSGRQFSNSRSEMNVSTLELGDSALYLCASSRDREREKLFFGSGTQLSVL.